This T cell receptor (beta chain) was identified during a study of molecular identifiers for immune sequencing clone quantification. This clonotype was counted many times. One entry per CDR3 protein results from TCRdb running MiXCR on the PCR reads. The data show about 510,000 distinct CDR3 sequences, about 20% seen once. The receptor comes from a human donor in good health. Some libraries in this study had Jurkat cell RNA spiked in. Input material: naive CD8+ T cells from blood, with Jurkat cell RNA spiked in. Subset denoted: FACS-sorted CD8+CD4-CCR7+CD45RA+ naive T cells.

Here the CDR3 DNA reads TGTGCCAGCCTGGGGGTAGCGGGGGTTGCCACAGATACGCAGTATTTT. It specifies CASLGVAGVATDTQYF. The rearrangement uses TRBV12-3 or TRBV12-4 and TRBJ2-3; 9 bases align to TRBD2. Trimming cost V 8 bases and J 2 bases; bases outside gene matches: 11. The CDR3 is 16 residues long.